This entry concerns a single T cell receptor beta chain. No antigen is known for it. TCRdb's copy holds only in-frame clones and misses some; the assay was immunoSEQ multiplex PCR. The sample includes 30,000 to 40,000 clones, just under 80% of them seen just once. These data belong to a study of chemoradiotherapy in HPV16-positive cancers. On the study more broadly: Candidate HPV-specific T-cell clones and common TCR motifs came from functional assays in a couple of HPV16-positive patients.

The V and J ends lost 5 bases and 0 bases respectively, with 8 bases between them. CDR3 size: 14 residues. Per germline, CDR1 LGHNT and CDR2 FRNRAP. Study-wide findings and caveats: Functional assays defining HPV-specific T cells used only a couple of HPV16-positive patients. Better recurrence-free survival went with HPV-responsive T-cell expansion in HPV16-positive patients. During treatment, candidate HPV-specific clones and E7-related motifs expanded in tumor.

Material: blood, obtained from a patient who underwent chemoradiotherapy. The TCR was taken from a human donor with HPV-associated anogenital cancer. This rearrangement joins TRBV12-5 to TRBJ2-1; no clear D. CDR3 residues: CASGQFPSYNEQFF. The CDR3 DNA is TGTGCTAGTGGTCAGTTCCCCTCCTACAATGAGCAGTTCTTC.